This TCR beta chain originates from a study of regulatory T cells in long-lasting Graves disease. Whole-study results and caveats: The study found persistent patients shared more public clonotypes (fewer than 3,000) than new patients (just over 950).

HTBI primers from iRepertoire and Arm-PCR of CDR3 regions yielded the TCR beta libraries. TCRdb re-called the multiplex PCR reads with MiXCR, one entry per CDR3 protein. The profile shows approximately 360,000 distinct CDR3 sequences, about an eighth of them singletons. This sample's time point: newly diagnosed GD, antithyroid drugs for less than 3 months. Extracted RNA from PBMCs served as the source of the TCR library. In this sample, this clonotype turned up many times. As yet, its antigen is unknown. The CDR3 sequence is 11 residues long. With 4 bases removed from V and 5 bases from J, the gap between germline ends came to 5 bases. Per the germline V gene, CDR1 is MDHEN and CDR2 is SYDVKM. This sample also appeared in a second study, on T cells in Graves' hyperthyroidism and ophthalmopathy.

The chain uses TRBV28 and TRBJ1-2, with no clear D. This clonotype was obtained from a woman aged 18-29 years with Graves disease. Sequenced here: peripheral blood mononuclear cells (PBMCs), sampled at new diagnosis, from a patient treated with antithyroid drugs. The CDR3 DNA reads as TGTGCCAGCAGTTCTGCTTATGGCTACACCTTC. Translating it yields CASSSAYGYTF.